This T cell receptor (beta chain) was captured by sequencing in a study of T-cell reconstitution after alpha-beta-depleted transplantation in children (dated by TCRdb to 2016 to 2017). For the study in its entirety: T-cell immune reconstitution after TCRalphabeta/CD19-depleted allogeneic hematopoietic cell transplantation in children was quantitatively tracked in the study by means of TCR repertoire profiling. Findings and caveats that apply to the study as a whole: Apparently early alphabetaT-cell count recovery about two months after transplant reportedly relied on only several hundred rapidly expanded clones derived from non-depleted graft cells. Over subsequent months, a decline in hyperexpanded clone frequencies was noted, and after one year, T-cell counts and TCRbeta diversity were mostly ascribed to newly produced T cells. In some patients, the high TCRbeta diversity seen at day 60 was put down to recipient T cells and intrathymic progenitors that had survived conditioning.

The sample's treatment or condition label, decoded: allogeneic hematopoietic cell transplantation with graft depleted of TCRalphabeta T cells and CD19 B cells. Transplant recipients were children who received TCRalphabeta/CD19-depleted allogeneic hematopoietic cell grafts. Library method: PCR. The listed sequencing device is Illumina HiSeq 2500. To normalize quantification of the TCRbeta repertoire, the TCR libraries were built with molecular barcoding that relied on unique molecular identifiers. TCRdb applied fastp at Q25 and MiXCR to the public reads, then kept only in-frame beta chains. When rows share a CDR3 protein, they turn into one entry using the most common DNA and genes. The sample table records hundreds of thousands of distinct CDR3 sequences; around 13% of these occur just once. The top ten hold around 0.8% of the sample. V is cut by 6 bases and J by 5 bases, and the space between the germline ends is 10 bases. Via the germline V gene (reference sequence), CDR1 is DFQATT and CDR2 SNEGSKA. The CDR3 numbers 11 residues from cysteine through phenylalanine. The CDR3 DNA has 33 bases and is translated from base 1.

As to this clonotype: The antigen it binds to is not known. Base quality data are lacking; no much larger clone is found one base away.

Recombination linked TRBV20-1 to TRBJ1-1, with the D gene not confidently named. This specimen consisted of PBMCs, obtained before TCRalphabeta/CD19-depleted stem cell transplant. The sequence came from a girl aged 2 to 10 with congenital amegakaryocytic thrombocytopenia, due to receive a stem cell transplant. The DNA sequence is TGCAGTGCGGAATCTATGACTGAAGCTTTCTTT. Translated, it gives CSAESMTEAFF.